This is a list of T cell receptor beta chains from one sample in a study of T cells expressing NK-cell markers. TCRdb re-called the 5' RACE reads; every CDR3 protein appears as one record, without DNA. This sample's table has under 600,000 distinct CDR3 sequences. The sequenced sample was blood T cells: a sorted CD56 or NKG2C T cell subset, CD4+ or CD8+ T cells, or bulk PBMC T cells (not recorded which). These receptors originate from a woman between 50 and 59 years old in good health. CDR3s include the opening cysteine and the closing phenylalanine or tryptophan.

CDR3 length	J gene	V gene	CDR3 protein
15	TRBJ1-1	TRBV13	CASSLGRTRHTEAFF
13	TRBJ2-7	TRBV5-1	CASSARPNYEQYF
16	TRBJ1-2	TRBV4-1	CASSQELSRGSYGYTF
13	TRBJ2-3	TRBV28	CATGTGGTDTQYF
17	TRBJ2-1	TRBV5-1	CASSAWTGVGGYNEQFF
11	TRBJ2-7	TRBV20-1	CSAPRAGEQYF
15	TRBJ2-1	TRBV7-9	CASSPQGAVRNEQFF
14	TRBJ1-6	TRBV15	CATSREGTNSPLHF
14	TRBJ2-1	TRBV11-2	CASSLEGPTNEQFF
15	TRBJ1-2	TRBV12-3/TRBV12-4	CASSLTRSDHEGYTF
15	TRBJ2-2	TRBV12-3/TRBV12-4	CASSLTRAGTGELFF